This T cell receptor beta chain was obtained from a study of siplizumab effects on memory and regulatory T cells. Whole-study findings and limits: Greater diversity than memory cells seemed evident in naive T cells, which also appeared to be major alloresponse contributors.

The CDR3 loop spans 13 amino acids. Trimming removed 0 bases from V and 4 bases from J, with 7 bases in between. Per germline, CDR1 SGHRS and CDR2 YFSETQ. Sequenced by immunoSEQ multiplex PCR; TCRdb stores in-frame clones only, minus some. The sample comprises about 100,000 clones, 92% of which are singletons, and approximately 0.71% rests with the top ten. As to this clone: Its antigen is unidentified.

This rearrangement joins TRBV5-1 to TRBJ1-1, with a possible D match to TRBD1 (5 bases). The clonotype was recovered from a human donor in good health. The sequenced material came from Tregs sorted from blood. CDR3 residues: CASSLDGGTEAFF. CDR3 sequence (DNA): TGCGCCAGCAGCTTGGACGGGGGCACTGAAGCTTTCTTT.